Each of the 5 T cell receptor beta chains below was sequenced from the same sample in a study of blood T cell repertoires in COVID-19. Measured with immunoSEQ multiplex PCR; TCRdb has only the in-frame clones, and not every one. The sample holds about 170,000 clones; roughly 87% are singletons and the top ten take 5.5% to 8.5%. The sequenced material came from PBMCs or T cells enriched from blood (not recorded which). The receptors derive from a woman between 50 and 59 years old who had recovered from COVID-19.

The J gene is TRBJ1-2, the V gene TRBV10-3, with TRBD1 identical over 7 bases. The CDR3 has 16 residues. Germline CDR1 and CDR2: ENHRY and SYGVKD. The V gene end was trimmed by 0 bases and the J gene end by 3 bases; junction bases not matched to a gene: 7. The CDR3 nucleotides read TGTGCCATCAGTGAGTCGACAGGGTCGAAGGACTATGGCTACACCTTC. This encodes CAISESTGSKDYGYTF.

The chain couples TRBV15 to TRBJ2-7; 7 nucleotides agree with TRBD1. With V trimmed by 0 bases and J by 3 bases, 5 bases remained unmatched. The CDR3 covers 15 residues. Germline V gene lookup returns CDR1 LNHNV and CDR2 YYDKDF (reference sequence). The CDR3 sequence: CATSRDGAGGYEQYF. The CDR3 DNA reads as TGTGCCACCAGCAGAGATGGGGCAGGGGGCTACGAGCAGTACTTC.

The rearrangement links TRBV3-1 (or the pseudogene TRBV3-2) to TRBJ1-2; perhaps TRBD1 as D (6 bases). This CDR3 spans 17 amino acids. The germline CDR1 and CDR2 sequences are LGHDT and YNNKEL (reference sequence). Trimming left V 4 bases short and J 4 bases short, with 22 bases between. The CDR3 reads CASSRQNDRISLYGYTF. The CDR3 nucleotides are TGTGCCAGCAGCCGACAAAATGACAGGATTTCCCTCTATGGCTACACCTTC.

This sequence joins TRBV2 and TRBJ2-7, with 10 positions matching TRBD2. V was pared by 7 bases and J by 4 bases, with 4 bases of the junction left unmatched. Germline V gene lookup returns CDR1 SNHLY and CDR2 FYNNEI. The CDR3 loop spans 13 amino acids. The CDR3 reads CASTSGRAYEQYF. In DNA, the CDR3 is TGTGCCAGCACGAGCGGGAGGGCGTACGAGCAGTACTTC.

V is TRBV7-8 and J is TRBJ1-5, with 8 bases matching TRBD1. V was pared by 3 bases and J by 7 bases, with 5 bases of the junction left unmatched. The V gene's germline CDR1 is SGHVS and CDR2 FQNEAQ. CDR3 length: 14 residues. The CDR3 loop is CASSLLTGEQPQHF. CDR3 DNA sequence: TGTGCCAGCAGCTTGCTGACAGGGGAGCAGCCCCAGCATTTT.